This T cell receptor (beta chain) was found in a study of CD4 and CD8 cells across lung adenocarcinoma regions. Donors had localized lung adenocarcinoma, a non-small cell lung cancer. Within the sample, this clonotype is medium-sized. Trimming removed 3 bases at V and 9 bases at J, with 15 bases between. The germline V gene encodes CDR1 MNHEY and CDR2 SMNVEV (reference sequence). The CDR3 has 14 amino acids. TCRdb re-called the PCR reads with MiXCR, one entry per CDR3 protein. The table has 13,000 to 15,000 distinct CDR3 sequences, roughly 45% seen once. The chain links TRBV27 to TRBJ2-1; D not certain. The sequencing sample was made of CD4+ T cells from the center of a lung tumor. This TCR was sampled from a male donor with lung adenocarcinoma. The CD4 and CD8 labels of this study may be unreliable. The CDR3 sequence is CASSFLLSRSEQFF. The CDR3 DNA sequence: TGTGCCAGCAGTTTTTTACTTAGCCGCAGTGAGCAGTTCTTC.